There are a few counts of the clone carrying this T cell receptor (beta chain). Its antigen is not identified. This sample stems from a study of identical twins. Study observations and caveats: Insertion counts were lower in abundant cord blood beta clonotypes, a trend that memory repertoires did not show. Models, which agreed with sharing between unrelated individuals, nonetheless underestimated the out-of-frame TCR alpha sharing seen in monozygotic twins.

Germline V lookup: CDR1 MNHEY, CDR2 SMNVEV (reference sequence). V was pared by 3 bases and J by 0 bases, with 15 bases between. This CDR3 comprises 17 residues. Addition of a universal primer site occurred through template switching, and cDNA carried unique molecular identifiers. Each CDR3 protein is one row after TCRdb ran MiXCR on the 5' RACE reads. The repertoire includes about 720,000 distinct CDR3 sequences, about 18% of them detected once, and around 13% sits in the top ten. The same data also went into a second study, on T cells expressing NK-cell markers. That work adds: Sorted CD3+CD56-NKG2C+, CD3+CD56+NKG2C+ and CD3+CD56+NKG2C- T cells supplied the TCR beta repertoires.

The J gene is TRBJ1-5, the V gene TRBV27; the D gene is possibly TRBD1 (5 bases). This sequence originates from a woman under 30 in good health. Material: PBMCs. The CDR3 loop reads CASSFGGHSYSNQPQHF. In nucleotides, the CDR3 is TGTGCCAGCAGTTTTGGAGGACACAGCTATAGCAATCAGCCCCAGCATTTT.